The source of this T cell receptor (beta chain) is a study of a mutant IDH1 vaccine in newly diagnosed glioma. Study-wide findings and caveats: The authors found pseudoprogression apparently unrelated to changes in top peripheral T cell clonotypes. Of the patients, more than 80% had vaccine-induced immune responses.

This table comes from immunoSEQ multiplex PCR, and its TCRdb copy is limited to in-frame clones, with some not included. The table has 38,000 or so clones, 81% seen once. The ends lost 4 bases at V and 0 bases at J; junction bases unmatched: 4. CDR3 size: 16 residues. CDR1 SGHRS and CDR2 YFSETQ come from the germline V gene. Documented time point: week 23, last vaccination. With topical imiquimod, each dose of the vaccine consisted of 300 ug of mutant IDH1 20-mer peptide. The study enrolled donors with new WHO grade 3 or 4 IDH1-mutant, ATRX-lost astrocytomas. As regards this clone: Its antigen remains unidentified.

The chain links TRBV5-1 to TRBJ2-3; TRBD2 matches 11 bases. The TCR originated in a man aged 40-55 years with glioma. The source material was PBMCs, sampled from a glioma patient whose treatment included an IDH1 peptide vaccine. The CDR3 region is CASSPRLAGSTDTQYF. CDR3 nucleotides: TGCGCCAGCAGCCCTAGACTAGCGGGGAGCACAGATACGCAGTATTTT. Variable domain in full (rest from reference TRBV5-1 and TRBJ2-3): KAGVTQTPRYLIKTRGQQVTLSCSPISGHRSVSWYQQTPGQGLQFLFEYFSETQRNKGNFPGRFSGRQFSNSRSEMNVSTLELGDSALYLCASSPRLAGSTDTQYFGPGTRLTVL.